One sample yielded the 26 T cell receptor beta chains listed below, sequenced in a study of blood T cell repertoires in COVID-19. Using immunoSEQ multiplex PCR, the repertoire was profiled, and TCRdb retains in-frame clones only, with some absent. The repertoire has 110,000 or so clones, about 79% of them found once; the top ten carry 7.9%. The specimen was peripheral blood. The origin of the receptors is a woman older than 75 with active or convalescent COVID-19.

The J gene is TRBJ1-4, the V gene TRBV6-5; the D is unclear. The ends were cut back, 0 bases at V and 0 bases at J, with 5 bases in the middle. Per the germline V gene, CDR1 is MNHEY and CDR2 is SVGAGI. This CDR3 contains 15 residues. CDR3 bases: TGTGCCAGCAGTTACTCGACACCAACTAATGAAAAACTGTTTTTT. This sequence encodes CASSYSTPTNEKLFF.

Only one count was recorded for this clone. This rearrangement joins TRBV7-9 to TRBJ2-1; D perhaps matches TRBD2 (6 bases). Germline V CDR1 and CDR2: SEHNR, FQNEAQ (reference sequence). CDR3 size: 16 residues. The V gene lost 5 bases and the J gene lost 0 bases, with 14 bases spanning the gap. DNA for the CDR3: TGTGCCAGCAGCCTCAGCGGGTCTAGCTCCTACAATGAGCAGTTCTTC. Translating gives CASSLSGSSSYNEQFF. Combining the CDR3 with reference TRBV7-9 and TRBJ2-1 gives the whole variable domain DTGVSQNPRHKITKRGQNVTFRCDPISEHNRLYWYRQTLGQGPEFLTYFQNEAQLEKSRLLSDRFSAERPKGSFSTLEIQRTEQGDSAMYLCASSLSGSSSYNEQFFGPGTRLTVL.

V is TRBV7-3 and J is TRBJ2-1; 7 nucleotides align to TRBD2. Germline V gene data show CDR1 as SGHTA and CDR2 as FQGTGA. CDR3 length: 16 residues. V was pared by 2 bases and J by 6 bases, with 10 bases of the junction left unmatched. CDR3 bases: TGTGCCAGCAGCTTACCCGGACTAGAAGTTCGCAATGAGCAGTTCTTC. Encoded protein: CASSLPGLEVRNEQFF.

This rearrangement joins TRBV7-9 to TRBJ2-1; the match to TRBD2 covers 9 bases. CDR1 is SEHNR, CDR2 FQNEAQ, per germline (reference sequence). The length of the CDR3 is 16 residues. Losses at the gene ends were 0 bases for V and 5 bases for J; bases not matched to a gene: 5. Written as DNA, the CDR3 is TGTGCCAGCAGCTTAGCGGCGGGAGGGCCCCACAATGAGCAGTTCTTC. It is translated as CASSLAAGGPHNEQFF.

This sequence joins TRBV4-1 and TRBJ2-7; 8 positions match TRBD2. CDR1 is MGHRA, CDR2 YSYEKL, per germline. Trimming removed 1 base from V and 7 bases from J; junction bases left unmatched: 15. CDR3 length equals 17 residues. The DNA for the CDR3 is TGCGCCAGCAGCCAAGTTAGCGGGATTACCCTCTCTAGAGAGCAGTACTTC. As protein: CASSQVSGITLSREQYF.

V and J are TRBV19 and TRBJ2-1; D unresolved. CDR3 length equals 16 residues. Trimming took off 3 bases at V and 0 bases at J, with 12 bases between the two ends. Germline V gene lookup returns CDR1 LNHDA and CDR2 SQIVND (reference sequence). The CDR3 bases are TGTGCCAGTAGTATCTACCCGAGGAGCTCCTACAATGAGCAGTTCTTC. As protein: CASSIYPRSSYNEQFF. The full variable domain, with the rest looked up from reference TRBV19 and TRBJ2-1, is DGGITQSPKYLFRKEGQNVTLSCEQNLNHDAMYWYRQDPGQGLRLIYYSQIVNDFQKGDIAEGYSVSREKKESFPLTVTSAQKNPTAFYLCASSIYPRSSYNEQFFGPGTRLTVL.

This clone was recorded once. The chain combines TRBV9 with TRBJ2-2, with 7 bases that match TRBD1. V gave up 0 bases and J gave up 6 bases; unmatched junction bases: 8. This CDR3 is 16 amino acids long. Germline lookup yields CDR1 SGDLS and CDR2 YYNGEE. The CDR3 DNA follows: TGTGCCAGCAGCGTAGCTGATACAGGGGCAGCCGGGGAGCTGTTTTTT. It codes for CASSVADTGAAGELFF.

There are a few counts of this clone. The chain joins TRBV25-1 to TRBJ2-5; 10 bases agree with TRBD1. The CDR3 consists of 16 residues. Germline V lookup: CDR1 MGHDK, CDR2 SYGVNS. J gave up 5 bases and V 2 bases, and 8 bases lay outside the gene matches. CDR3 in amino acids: CASSEIATGGWETQYF. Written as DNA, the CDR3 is TGTGCCAGCAGTGAAATCGCGACAGGGGGCTGGGAGACCCAGTACTTC.

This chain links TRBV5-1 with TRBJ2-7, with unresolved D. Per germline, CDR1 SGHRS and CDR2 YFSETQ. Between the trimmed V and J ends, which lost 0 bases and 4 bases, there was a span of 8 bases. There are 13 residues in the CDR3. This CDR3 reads CASSLDFGYEQYF. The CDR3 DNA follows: TGCGCCAGCAGCTTGGATTTCGGGTACGAGCAGTACTTC.

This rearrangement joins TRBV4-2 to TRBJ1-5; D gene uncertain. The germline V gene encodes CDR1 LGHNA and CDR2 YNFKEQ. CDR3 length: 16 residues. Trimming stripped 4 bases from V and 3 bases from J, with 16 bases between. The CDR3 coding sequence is TGTGCCAGCAGCCCCGAGCGAGGCGCGTTCAATCAGCCCCAGCATTTT. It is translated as CASSPERGAFNQPQHF.

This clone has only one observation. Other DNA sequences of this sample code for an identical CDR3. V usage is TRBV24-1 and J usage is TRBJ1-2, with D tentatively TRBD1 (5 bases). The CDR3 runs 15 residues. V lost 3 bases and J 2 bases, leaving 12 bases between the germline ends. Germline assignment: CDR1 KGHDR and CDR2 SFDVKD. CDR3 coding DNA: TGTGCCACCAGTGATACGAGACAGTTGAACTATGGCTACACCTTC. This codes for CATSDTRQLNYGYTF.

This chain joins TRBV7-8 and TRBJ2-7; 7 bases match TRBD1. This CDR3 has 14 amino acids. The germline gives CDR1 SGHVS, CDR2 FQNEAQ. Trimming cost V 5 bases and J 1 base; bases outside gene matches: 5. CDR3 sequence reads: CASSRQGPSYEQYF. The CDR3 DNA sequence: TGTGCCAGCAGCAGACAGGGACCTTCCTACGAGCAGTACTTC.

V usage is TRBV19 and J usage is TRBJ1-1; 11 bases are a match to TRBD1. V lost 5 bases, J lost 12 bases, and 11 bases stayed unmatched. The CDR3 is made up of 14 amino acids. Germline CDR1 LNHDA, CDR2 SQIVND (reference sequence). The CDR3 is CASSAPGTGGETFF. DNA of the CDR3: TGTGCCAGTAGTGCTCCCGGGACAGGGGGAGAAACTTTCTTT.

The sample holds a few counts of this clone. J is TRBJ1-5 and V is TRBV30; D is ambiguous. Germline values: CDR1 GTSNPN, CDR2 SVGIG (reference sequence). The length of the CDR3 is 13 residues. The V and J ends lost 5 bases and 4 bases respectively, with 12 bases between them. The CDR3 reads CAWQTRENQPQHF. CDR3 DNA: TGTGCCTGGCAAACGAGGGAAAATCAGCCCCAGCATTTT.

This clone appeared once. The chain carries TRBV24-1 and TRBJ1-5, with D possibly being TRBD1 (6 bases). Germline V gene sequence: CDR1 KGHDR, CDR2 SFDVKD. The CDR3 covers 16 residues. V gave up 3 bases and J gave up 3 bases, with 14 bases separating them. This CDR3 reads CATSDPRQGNNQPQHF. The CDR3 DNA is TGTGCCACCAGTGATCCCCGGCAGGGGAACAATCAGCCCCAGCATTTT.

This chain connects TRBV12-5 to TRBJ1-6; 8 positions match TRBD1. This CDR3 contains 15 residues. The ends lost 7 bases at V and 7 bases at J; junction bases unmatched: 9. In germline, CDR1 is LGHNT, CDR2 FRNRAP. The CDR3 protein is CASADPDRENSPLHF. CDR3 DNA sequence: TGTGCTAGTGCGGACCCGGACAGGGAAAATTCACCCCTCCACTTT.

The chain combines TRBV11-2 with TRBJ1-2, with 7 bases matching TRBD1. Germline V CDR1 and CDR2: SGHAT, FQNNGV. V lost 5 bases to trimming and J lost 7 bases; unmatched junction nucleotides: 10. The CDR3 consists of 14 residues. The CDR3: CASSTNSGGTGYTF. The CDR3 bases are TGTGCCAGCAGCACGAACTCAGGGGGGACTGGCTACACCTTC.

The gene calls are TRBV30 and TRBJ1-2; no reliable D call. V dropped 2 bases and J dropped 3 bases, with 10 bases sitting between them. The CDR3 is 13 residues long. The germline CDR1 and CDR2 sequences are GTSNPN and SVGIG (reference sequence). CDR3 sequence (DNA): TGTGCCTGGAGTCTTCAGGTCTACTATGGCTACACCTTC. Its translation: CAWSLQVYYGYTF.

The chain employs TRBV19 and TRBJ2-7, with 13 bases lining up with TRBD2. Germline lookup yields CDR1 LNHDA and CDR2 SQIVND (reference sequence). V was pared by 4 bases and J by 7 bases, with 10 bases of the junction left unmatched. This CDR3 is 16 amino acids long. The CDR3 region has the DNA TGTGCCAGTAGTAATCTTCCGGGACTAGCGGGACATGAGCAGTACTTC. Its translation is CASSNLPGLAGHEQYF.

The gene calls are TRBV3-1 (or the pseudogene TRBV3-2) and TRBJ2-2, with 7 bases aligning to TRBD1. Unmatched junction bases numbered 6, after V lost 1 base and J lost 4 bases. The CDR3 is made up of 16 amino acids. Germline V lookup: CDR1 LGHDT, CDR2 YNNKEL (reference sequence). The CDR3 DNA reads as TGTGCCAGCAGCCAAGCTCATTCAGGGGGCACCGGGGAGCTGTTTTTT. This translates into CASSQAHSGGTGELFF.

The chain's CDR3 is CATSDPRQGVNTGELFF. The CDR3 DNA reads as TGTGCCACCAGTGATCCCCGACAGGGGGTAAACACCGGGGAGCTGTTTTTT. The rearrangement links TRBV24-1 to TRBJ2-2; 9 bases map to TRBD1. V trimming: 3 bases; J trimming: 2 bases; junction bases outside the gene matches: 6. Germline V lookup: CDR1 KGHDR, CDR2 SFDVKD. CDR3 length equals 17 residues.

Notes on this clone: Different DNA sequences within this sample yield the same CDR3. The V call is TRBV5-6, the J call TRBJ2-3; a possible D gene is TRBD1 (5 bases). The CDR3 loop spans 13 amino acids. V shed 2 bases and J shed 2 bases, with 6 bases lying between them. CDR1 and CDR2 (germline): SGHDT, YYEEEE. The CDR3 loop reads CASSLQATDTQYF. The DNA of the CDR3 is TGTGCCAGCAGCTTACAGGCCACAGATACGCAGTATTTT.

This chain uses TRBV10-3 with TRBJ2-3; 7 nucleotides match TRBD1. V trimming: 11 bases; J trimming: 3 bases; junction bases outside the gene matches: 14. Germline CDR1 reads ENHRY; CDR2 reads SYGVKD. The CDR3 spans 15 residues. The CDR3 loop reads CAHAGRGSVTDTQYF. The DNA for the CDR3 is TGTGCCCACGCGGGCAGGGGGTCGGTAACAGATACGCAGTATTTT.

For the CDR3, the DNA is TGTGCCACCAGTGACTCCGGGACAGGGTCCGATACGCAGTATTTT. It codes for CATSDSGTGSDTQYF. The chain has TRBV24-1 and TRBJ2-3; 9 nucleotides line up with TRBD1. Per germline, CDR1 KGHDR and CDR2 SFDVKD. The trim removed 4 bases at V and 6 bases at J, leaving 7 bases unmatched. The CDR3 is 15 residues long.

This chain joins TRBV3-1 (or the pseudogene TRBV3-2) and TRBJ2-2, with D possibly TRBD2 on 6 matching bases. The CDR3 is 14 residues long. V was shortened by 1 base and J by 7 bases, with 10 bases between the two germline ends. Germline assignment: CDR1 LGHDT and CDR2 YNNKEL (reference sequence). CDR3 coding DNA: TGTGCCAGCAGCCAAGTGTGGCGGGGCGGGGAGCTGTTTTTT. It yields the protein CASSQVWRGGELFF.

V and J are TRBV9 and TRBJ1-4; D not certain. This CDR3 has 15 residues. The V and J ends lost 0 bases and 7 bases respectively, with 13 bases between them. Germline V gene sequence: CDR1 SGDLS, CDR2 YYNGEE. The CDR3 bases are TGTGCCAGCAGCGTAGATGTAGGAGCTGGTGAAAAACTGTTTTTT. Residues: CASSVDVGAGEKLFF.